A selection of T cell receptor beta chains follows, all from one sample in a study of CD8+ T cells in alopecia areata. TCRdb's table, derived via immunoSEQ multiplex PCR, lists solely in-frame clones and lacks some. In the table there are about 180,000 clones, less than 80% of which are singletons. The source was CD8+ T cells sorted from blood, collected at week 0. The receptor set was obtained from a human donor with alopecia areata. Each CDR3 is given without its conserved first and last residue. The D gene is left open where the match is weak.

v_call: TRBV9
j_call: TRBJ2-7
d_call: NA
cdr3_aa: ASSASGGINYEQY

v_call: TRBV9
j_call: TRBJ2-3
d_call: NA
cdr3_aa: ASSTGRGTDTQY

v_call: TRBV14
j_call: TRBJ2-7
d_call: TRBD1
cdr3_aa: ASSQGTGGYYEQY

v_call: TRBV19
j_call: TRBJ2-1
d_call: TRBD1
cdr3_aa: ASRQRDRASYNEQF

v_call: TRBV7-9
j_call: TRBJ2-7
d_call: TRBD1
cdr3_aa: ASSPTSGTGAYEQY

v_call: TRBV9
j_call: TRBJ2-7
d_call: NA
cdr3_aa: ASSPEGFTGFEQY

v_call: TRBV29-1
j_call: TRBJ1-1
d_call: NA
cdr3_aa: SVEMDTEAF

v_call: TRBV19
j_call: TRBJ2-7
d_call: NA
cdr3_aa: ASSIDGQRLQ

v_call: TRBV29-1
j_call: TRBJ1-3
d_call: NA
cdr3_aa: SVRTQGSGNTIY

v_call: TRBV4-1
j_call: TRBJ2-2
d_call: NA
cdr3_aa: ASSQGVIGELF

v_call: TRBV13
j_call: TRBJ2-1
d_call: TRBD2
cdr3_aa: ASSPEGGALYNEQF

v_call: TRBV29-1
j_call: TRBJ1-1
d_call: NA
cdr3_aa: SGRTFSTEAF

v_call: TRBV2
j_call: TRBJ1-1
d_call: TRBD1
cdr3_aa: ASGDNDRGRGTEAF

v_call: TRBV30
j_call: TRBJ1-2
d_call: NA
cdr3_aa: AWSYYASLTFSYT

v_call: TRBV6-1
j_call: TRBJ1-6
d_call: TRBD1
cdr3_aa: ASSETRDRPYNSPLH

v_call: TRBV11-3
j_call: TRBJ1-1
d_call: TRBD1
cdr3_aa: ASTQGAAEAF

v_call: TRBV2
j_call: TRBJ1-5
d_call: TRBD1
cdr3_aa: ASSDPGQGALKPQH

v_call: TRBV5-1
j_call: TRBJ2-7
d_call: NA
cdr3_aa: ASSPSTGSYEQY